The TCR beta chain under discussion was sequenced for a study of radiation and T cells in renal cell carcinoma. Study as a whole: Nephrectomy followed 15 Gy stereotactic body radiation by 4 weeks.

A word on this clone: Its matching antigen is unknown.

The CDR3 runs 14 residues. Deletions cut 1 base from V and 9 bases from J, with 15 bases between. Germline CDR1 and CDR2: LGHNA and YSLEER. Method: immunoSEQ multiplex PCR; TCRdb's copy keeps in-frame clones and lacks some. This table has about 130,000 clones, around 85% appearing once. Time point: blood 2 weeks post-SBRT. Regarding treatment: 15 Gy SBRT to primary tumor, nephrectomy 4 weeks later. The patient's renal cell carcinoma had clear cell pathology. Points from the study as a whole: Top tumor clonotypes rose in blood 2 weeks post-radiation, then contracted.

The rearrangement links TRBV4-3 to TRBJ1-2; D is unclear. The sequencing used blood, collected from a patient whose treatment included radiotherapy and nephrectomy. This clonotype was obtained from a man between 50 and 59 years old with renal cell carcinoma. The CDR3 loop reads CASSQGWELGRYTF. In nucleotides, the CDR3 is TGCGCCAGCAGCCAAGGTTGGGAACTAGGGCGCTACACCTTC.